This is a list of T cell receptor beta chains from one sample in a study of T cell responses to AZD1222 COVID-19 vaccine. The protocol was immunoSEQ multiplex PCR, while the TCRdb copy is restricted to in-frame clones and leaves out a portion. The sample lists around 160,000 clones; approximately 94% were seen once. The specimen comprised peripheral blood, sampled on day 0 of AZD1222 vaccination. All receptors derive from an adult in good health. CDR3s include the opening cysteine and the closing phenylalanine or tryptophan. D genes are given only for firm matches. A clone size is listed for some rows: how often the clone was seen (once, few, many), or a class if it is expanded.

v_gene	abundance	d_gene	j_gene	CDR3nt	CDR3aa
TRBV6-6	once	-	TRBJ2-7	TGTGCCAGCAGTACGGACAGTCCCATGAGCTACGAGCAGTACTTC	CASSTDSPMSYEQYF
TRBV13	-	-	TRBJ2-1	TGTGCCAGCAGTTGGGGCAATGAGCAGTTCTTC	CASSWGNEQFF
TRBV6-6	-	TRBD1	TRBJ1-2	TGTGCCAGCAGTTACTTCCAGGGGGCTAGAGGCTACACCTTC	CASSYFQGARGYTF
TRBV2	-	-	TRBJ2-7	TGTGCCAGCGGAGGGCAGGGGATTTTAGACGAGCAGTACTTC	CASGGQGILDEQYF
TRBV5-1	-	TRBD1	TRBJ1-2	TGCGCCAGCAGCCCGGTCGGGACAGGGAAAGATGGCTACACCTTC	CASSPVGTGKDGYTF
TRBV5-8	-	TRBD1	TRBJ2-3	TGTGCCAGCAGCCCCGGACAGGGGCTAGATACGCAGTATTTT	CASSPGQGLDTQYF
TRBV7-9	once	-	TRBJ1-1	TGTGCCAGCAGCTTATCACCCCCGGGCACTGAAGCTTTCTTT	CASSLSPPGTEAFF
TRBV5-1	-	TRBD2	TRBJ2-1	TGCGCCAGCAGCTCAGGGACTAGCGGAGGGGCCGACAATGAGCAGTTCTTC	CASSSGTSGGADNEQFF
TRBV2	-	-	TRBJ1-1	TGTGCCAGCAGTGCTAGGACCGTTCCCGCTTTCTTT	CASSARTVPAFF
TRBV18	-	-	TRBJ1-1	TGTGCCAGCTCACCCCCACGGGCGCTGAACACTGAAGCTTTCTTT	CASSPPRALNTEAFF
TRBV29-1	-	TRBD2	TRBJ2-1	TGCAGCGTTGACCTCATTAGCGGGAGTAGCGATGAGCAGTTCTTC	CSVDLISGSSDEQFF
TRBV7-2	-	-	TRBJ1-1	TGTGCCAGCACCCCCAGGTGGGGACGGTCCACTGAAGCTTTCTTT	CASTPRWGRSTEAFF
TRBV2	-	TRBD1	TRBJ1-2	TGTGCCAGCAGCAATAGGGCGACAGGGGTCCCTGGCTACACCTTC	CASSNRATGVPGYTF
TRBV18	-	TRBD1	TRBJ1-6	TGTGCCAGCTCACCCTGGGACAGGGTGTTTCAGGGTAATTCACCCCTCCACTTT	CASSPWDRVFQGNSPLHF
TRBV29-1	once	-	TRBJ2-2	TGCAGCGTTGAAGATCCCCACGGGGGCACCGGGGAGCTGTTTTTT	CSVEDPHGGTGELFF
TRBV7-9	once	TRBD2	TRBJ2-7	TGTGCCAGCAGCTTAGGGACTAGCGGGAGTCGGTACGAGCAGTACTTC	CASSLGTSGSRYEQYF
TRBV21-1	once	-	TRBJ1-4	TGTGCCAGCCTCGACAGGGTGGGTGAAAAACTGTTTTTT	CASLDRVGEKLFF
TRBV19	-	-	TRBJ2-1	TGTGCCAGTAGTGTCGGATTAAAGGGTGAGCAGTTCTTC	CASSVGLKGEQFF
TRBV6-2/TRBV6-3	-	TRBD2	TRBJ2-3	TGTGCCAGCAGTTACCCTCCGGGACTAGGCTCAGATACGCAGTATTTT	CASSYPPGLGSDTQYF
TRBV2	-	-	TRBJ2-1	TGTGCCAGCAGTATGACAGCCTACAATGAGCAGTTCTTC	CASSMTAYNEQFF
TRBV2	-	-	TRBJ2-1	TGTGCCAGCAGTGCTAATGAGCAGTTCTTC	CASSANEQFF
TRBV15	-	-	TRBJ2-1	TGTGCCACCAGCAGAGAACGGACCTCCTACAATGAGCAGTTCTTC	CATSRERTSYNEQFF
TRBV5-1	-	-	TRBJ2-2	TGCGCCAGCAGCAGCTCGGGGATTACCGGGGAGCTGTTTTTT	CASSSSGITGELFF
TRBV9	-	-	TRBJ1-1	TGTGCCAGCAGCGTAGTCTCCAGACAGGCTAACACTGAAGCTTTCTTT	CASSVVSRQANTEAFF
TRBV27	few	TRBD1	TRBJ1-2	TGTGCCAGCAGTCGCGACAGGGGGTATGGCTACACCTTC	CASSRDRGYGYTF
TRBV5-5	-	-	TRBJ1-1	TGTGCCAGCAGCTCGGACAGTCTCACTGAAGCTTTCTTT	CASSSDSLTEAFF
TRBV6-2/TRBV6-3	-	-	TRBJ1-1	TGTGCCAGCAGCACCTTGACAGGGAACACTGAAGCTTTCTTT	CASSTLTGNTEAFF
TRBV27	once	-	TRBJ1-1	TGTGCCAGCAGTTTAAGTTCCCCGGCAGTAAACACTGAAGCTTTCTTT	CASSLSSPAVNTEAFF
TRBV7-6	-	-	TRBJ1-4	TGTGCCAGCAGCTTAGAAGCGGATAATGAAAAACTGTTTTTT	CASSLEADNEKLFF
TRBV30	-	TRBD1	TRBJ2-1	TGTGCCTGGAGCGGAGGCACTAAAGGGACAGGGACGGGGAATGAGCAGTTCTTC	CAWSGGTKGTGTGNEQFF